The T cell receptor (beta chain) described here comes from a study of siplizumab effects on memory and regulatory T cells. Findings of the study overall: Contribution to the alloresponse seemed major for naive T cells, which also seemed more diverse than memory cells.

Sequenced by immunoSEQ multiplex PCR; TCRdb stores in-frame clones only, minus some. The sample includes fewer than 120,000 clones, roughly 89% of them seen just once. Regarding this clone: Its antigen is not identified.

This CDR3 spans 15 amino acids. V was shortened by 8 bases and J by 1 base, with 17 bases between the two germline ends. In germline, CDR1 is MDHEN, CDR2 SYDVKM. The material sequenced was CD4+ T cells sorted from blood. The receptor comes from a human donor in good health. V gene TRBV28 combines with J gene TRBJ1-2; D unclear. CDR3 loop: CASGEGPAINYGYTF. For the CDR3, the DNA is TGTGCCAGCGGTGAAGGACCCGCCATTAACTATGGCTACACCTTC.